The rows below give T cell receptor beta chains drawn from one sample of a study of blood T cells in healthy people across ages. TCRdb passed the 5' RACE reads through MiXCR, listing each CDR3 protein once. The sample lists approximately 1,000,000 distinct CDR3 sequences; around two fifths were seen once. Sequences were obtained from blood. These receptors were obtained from a man between 18 and 35 years old in good health. The CDR3 runs from the conserved cysteine through the conserved F or W. Size values are once, few and many counts, or a class for expanded clones, and some rows have none.

CASSPDIGNYGYTF | TRBV27 | few
CSAGKAGGNTEAFF | TRBV20-1 | NA
CASSLSRGASSYNEQFF | TRBV7-3 | NA
CASSARHRADTQYF | TRBV5-6 | many
CASSQGVQGGGYTF | TRBV4-3 | NA
CASSLGVGTEAFF | TRBV7-2 | many
CASSLEGDGGNEKLFF | TRBV5-1 | once
CASSLDPPGQGWDDTQYF | TRBV5-1 | NA
CASSAPRNTGELFF | TRBV9 | NA
CASSARGRGVYNEQFF | TRBV9 | few
CASSQDLGERETQYF | TRBV4-2 | NA
CASSPVAQETQYF | TRBV7-7 | few
CASSGEDRGQPQHF | TRBV9 | few
CASSLAKLAGGRYEQFF | TRBV7-8 | NA
CASSQGTGGFSSYEQYF | TRBV14 | once
CSVESTVPMTAALEAFF | TRBV29-1 | NA
CASSPTPQRDGYTF | TRBV5-1 | few
CASSQWGGGTSTDTQYF | TRBV4-3 | NA
CSVEGGTAFGYTF | TRBV29-1 | few
CSPNSGTTKAKNIQYF | TRBV20-1 | NA
CASSLSSGTGFYGYTF | TRBV7-8 | few
CSARIRESFYGYTF | TRBV20-1 | few
CASSRGGLQGHGRFMNTEAFF | TRBV14 | NA
CASSLLVKETQYF | TRBV13 | few
CASSPRDLRGNQPQHF | TRBV28 | few
CASSEGQILPEKLFF | TRBV12-3/TRBV12-4 | NA
CVSTWGTEAFF | TRBV19 | NA
CASSQVGGGNSPLHF | TRBV4-3 | NA
CASSVSLAGVSTDTQYF | TRBV9 | NA
CASSLPLGQGMREKLFF | TRBV7-9 | many
CASSMTSADTQYF | TRBV11-2 | NA
CSARTGGPYGYTF | TRBV20-1 | many
CAWSVSILEHNEQFF | TRBV30 | NA
CASSSIQGRINQPQHF | TRBV28 | NA
CSARDRTSGDNEQFF | TRBV20-1 | few
CASIDTDTQYF | TRBV28 | NA
CASRGQGGGWDTQYF | TRBV6-5 | NA
CSARTGTQNEQYF | TRBV20-1 | NA
CASSLTYRGGYEQYF | TRBV7-2 | few
CSARVRDRDFYEQYF | TRBV20-1 | NA
CATLGGRNTGELFF | TRBV6-5 | NA
CASFPMGLGTDTQYF | TRBV7-9 | few
CASFEGEQYF | TRBV2 | few
CVSRPSGGVGAFF | TRBV12-3/TRBV12-4 | few
CASSLGDRDRNNSPLHF | TRBV5-1 | NA
CASSLRDRVGEKLFF | TRBV27 | NA
CASFSPTGSEQYF | TRBV5-1 | NA
CSARPASGGAQFF | TRBV20-1 | few
CASSYSNRGRNEQYF | TRBV6-2/TRBV6-3 | few
CASSYSGRERGYTF | TRBV6-5 | few
CASSQRQDQPQHF | TRBV3-1 | NA
CASAGRSGQSEKLFF | TRBV6-5 | few
CASSLTGTGDYGYTF | TRBV5-1 | NA
CASSFRGGTYNEQFF | TRBV5-1 | few
CASSSSTKNTEAFF | TRBV7-2 | once
CASSFTGSSYNSPLHF | TRBV12-3/TRBV12-4 | few
CAISAPDRGNTGELFF | TRBV10-3 | few
CASSYSTRGYGYTF | TRBV6-5 | NA